This entry is about one T cell receptor beta chain. This clonotype has a count of ten or more. Its antigen is currently not known. No base quality values were provided; no much bigger clone lies one nucleotide off. Every donor in the study was a healthy Caucasian. Libraries were constructed by 5' RACE. For sequencing, an Illumina HiSeq 2000 was employed. A universal primer binding site was added through template switching, and the final cDNA carried a unique molecular identifier so that TCR cDNA molecules could be counted accurately. Specific primers in the conserved constant-segment region were used to synthesize first-strand cDNA for TCR alpha and beta chains. To control for contamination, every cDNA library carried two barcodes: a SMART-Mk sample barcode plus Illumina barcodes. TruSeq adapter sequences and Illumina sample barcodes were added in two successive PCR steps. TCR alpha and beta cDNA libraries were sequenced on the Illumina HiSeq platform with custom primers. As for the original processing: Unique molecular identifiers were extracted from raw reads with MiGEC, and CDR3 positions were determined with MiXCR. Recombination models were inferred per individual with the repgenHMM and IGoR tools using an EM algorithm. The analysis of shared clonotypes was done with the tcR package in R, with sharing normalized by the product of cloneset sizes. To study raw recombination without the effects of thymic and clonal selection, out-of-frame nonproductive sequences were analyzed. The public sequencing data were trimmed at Q25 with fastp and processed into clonotypes with MiXCR by TCRdb, which kept only in-frame beta chains. Each entry is one CDR3 protein sequence, shown with its most common DNA and genes. In this record, the V and J calls reflect TCRdb's handling and not the investigators' own analysis. The sample table holds about 1.7 million distinct CDR3 sequences, of which about 30% were seen once. 0.27% of the sample is taken by the ten largest.

The record originates from a study of identical twins (dated by TCRdb to the mid-2010s). Broadly, across the study: To test whether fetal clonotypes persist, the study used deep sequencing on TCR alpha and beta repertoires from monozygotic twins, unrelated adults of various ages, and cord blood. To rule out contamination, the twin experiments were replicated at different times with different library preparation protocols.

Paper-wide results and their limitations: Zero-insertion analyses could be partly confounded by invariant T cells such as MAIT and iNKT, though diverse VJ usage argued against such confounding for most clonotypes. A weaker excess of twin sharing was found in beta out-of-frame sequences because the signal-to-noise ratio was lowered by fewer shared sequences. Fewer insertions were carried by abundant cord blood beta clonotypes, a similar but weaker trend appeared in young adult naive repertoires, and no such trend appeared in memory repertoires. Out-of-frame TCR alpha sharing in monozygotic twins was systematically underestimated by recombination models, whereas sharing between unrelated individuals was in agreement with the recombination models. Because the same donors could not be followed over many years, the conclusions depended on cross-sectional statistical analysis. Compared with coincidental sharing between unrelated individuals, an excess of low generation-probability sequences was observed among out-of-frame TCR alpha sequences shared between twins.

Sequenced input: cord blood. This sequence originates from a newborn girl in good health.

The CDR3 here reads CASSVAGHVNYGYTF. Read as DNA, the sequence is TGTGCCAGCAGCGTAGCGGGTCACGTTAACTATGGCTACACCTTC. The chain is encoded by TRBV9 joined to TRBJ1-2; the D gene cannot be resolved reliably. Trimming takes 0 bases from V and 1 base from J, and the germline ends sit 10 bases apart. The CDR3 numbers 15 residues from cysteine through phenylalanine. Just CDR3 DNA is preserved here, 45 bases in frame from base 1. CDR1 SGDLS and CDR2 YYNGEE are derived from the germline V gene.